These 9 T cell receptor beta chains share one sample of origin, sequenced in a study of blood T cell repertoires in COVID-19. TCRdb's table, derived via immunoSEQ multiplex PCR, lists solely in-frame clones and lacks some. This table holds 150,000 to 200,000 clones, 75% to 85% found once. Input material: PBMCs or T cells enriched from blood (not recorded which). The source of these receptors is a woman aged 60 to 75 who had recovered from COVID-19.

The chain has TRBV14 and TRBJ1-2; D remains ambiguous. Looked up from germline, CDR1 is SGHDN and CDR2 is FVKESK. The CDR3 has 13 residues. V lost 0 bases and J lost 1, with 3 bases in between. CDR3 residues: CASSQEYNYGYTF. DNA of the CDR3: TGTGCCAGCAGCCAAGAGTATAACTATGGCTACACCTTC.

V usage is TRBV3-1 (or the pseudogene TRBV3-2) and J usage is TRBJ2-3; 11 positions agree with TRBD2. This CDR3 is built from 14 residues. Germline CDR1 LGHDT, CDR2 YNNKEL (reference sequence). After removal of 5 bases from V and 4 bases from J, the junction contained 2 bases not matched to a gene. The CDR3 sequence: CASSGTSGSDTQYF. CDR3 DNA: TGTGCCAGCAGCGGGACTAGCGGTTCAGATACGCAGTATTTT.

This rearrangement joins TRBV29-1 to TRBJ2-3; 9 positions match TRBD2. The germline gives CDR1 SQVTM, CDR2 ANQGSEA. J was trimmed by 0 bases and V by 3 bases; bases with no gene match: 1. This CDR3 comprises 14 residues. CDR3 in amino acids: CSVERGGSTDTQYF. The DNA of the CDR3 is TGCAGCGTTGAGCGGGGGGGCAGCACAGATACGCAGTATTTT.

This clone has only a few counts. The V call is TRBV7-2, the J call TRBJ2-3; 11 bases are a match to TRBD2. Germline V gene sequence: CDR1 SGHTA, CDR2 FQGNSA. CDR3 length: 16 residues. V trimming: 5 bases; J trimming: 4 bases; junction bases outside the gene matches: 8. CDR3 protein: CASSPALAGGSDTQYF. The CDR3 bases are TGTGCCAGCAGCCCTGCTCTAGCGGGGGGTTCAGATACGCAGTATTTT.

This clone was picked up one time. The rearrangement uses TRBV19 and TRBJ1-6; D uncertain. V was cut by 1 base and J by 11 bases, with 9 bases left in between. The CDR3 loop spans 13 amino acids. CDR1 is LNHDA and CDR2 is SQIVND in the germline V gene (reference sequence). This chain's CDR3 is CASSIGLRAPLHF. The DNA of the CDR3 is TGTGCCAGTAGTATAGGGCTTCGGGCACCCCTCCACTTT.

V usage is TRBV19 and J usage is TRBJ2-7, with D possibly TRBD1 on 5 matching bases. Germline CDR1 reads LNHDA; CDR2 reads SQIVND (reference sequence). The CDR3 sequence is 14 residues long. The V gene lost 3 bases and the J gene lost 1 base, with 10 bases spanning the gap. CDR3 sequence: CASSIQGMSYEQYF. CDR3 in DNA: TGTGCCAGTAGTATCCAGGGTATGTCCTACGAGCAGTACTTC. The full variable domain, completed using reference TRBV19 and TRBJ2-7, is DGGITQSPKYLFRKEGQNVTLSCEQNLNHDAMYWYRQDPGQGLRLIYYSQIVNDFQKGDIAEGYSVSREKKESFPLTVTSAQKNPTAFYLCASSIQGMSYEQYFGPGTRLTVT.

V is TRBV3-1 (or the pseudogene TRBV3-2) and J is TRBJ1-6, with D possibly matching TRBD1 (5 bases). The CDR3 sequence is 16 residues long. The V end lost 3 bases, the J end lost 5 bases, and 14 bases lay between the germline ends. CDR1 is LGHDT, CDR2 YNNKEL, per germline (reference sequence). CDR3 amino acids: CASSQGGTVNNSPLHF. The CDR3 DNA is TGTGCCAGCAGCCAGGGCGGGACGGTCAATAATTCACCCCTCCACTTT.

Only a few counts were recorded for this clone. This chain links TRBV5-1 with TRBJ2-7; TRBD1 agrees at 8 bases. Germline V CDR1 and CDR2: SGHRS, YFSETQ. V trimming: 3 bases; J trimming: 5 bases; junction bases outside the gene matches: 7. The CDR3 sequence is 14 residues long. As DNA, the CDR3 is TGCGCCAGCAGCTCGGCAGGGACAGGCGACGAGCAGTACTTC. Its translation: CASSSAGTGDEQYF.

This clone was seen more than once but under ten times. V usage is TRBV2 and J usage is TRBJ1-1, with D tentatively TRBD1 (5 bases). The CDR3 extends over 14 amino acids. V was clipped by 6 bases and J by 0 bases, with 11 bases between them. Looked up from germline, CDR1 is SNHLY and CDR2 is FYNNEI. DNA of the CDR3: TGTGCCAGCAGGAAGGACACCTTGAACACTGAAGCTTTCTTT. Amino acids: CASRKDTLNTEAFF.